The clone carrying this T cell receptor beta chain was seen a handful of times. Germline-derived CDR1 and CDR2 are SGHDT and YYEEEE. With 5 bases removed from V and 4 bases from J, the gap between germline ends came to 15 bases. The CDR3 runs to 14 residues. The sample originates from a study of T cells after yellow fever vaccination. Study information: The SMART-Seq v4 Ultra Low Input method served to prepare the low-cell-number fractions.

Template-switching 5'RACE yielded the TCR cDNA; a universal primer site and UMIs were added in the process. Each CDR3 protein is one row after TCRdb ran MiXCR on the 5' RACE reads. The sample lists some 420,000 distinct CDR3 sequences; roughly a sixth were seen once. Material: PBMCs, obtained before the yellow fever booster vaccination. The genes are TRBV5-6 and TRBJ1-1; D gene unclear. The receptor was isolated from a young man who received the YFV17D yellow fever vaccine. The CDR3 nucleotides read TGTGCCAGCAGGGCCCCTTGGGGTAGCACTGAAGCTTTCTTT. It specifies CASRAPWGSTEAFF.